The rows below give T cell receptor beta chains drawn from one sample of a study of blood T cell repertoires in COVID-19. Sequencing used immunoSEQ multiplex PCR; TCRdb keeps in-frame clones, though not all of them. The sample yields approximately 170,000 clones, approximately 74% seen once. The specimen sequenced was peripheral blood. The receptors originated from a woman older than 75 with acute or convalescent COVID-19. The CDR3 runs from the conserved cysteine through the conserved F or W.

>TRBV27|15|TRBJ2-2
CASRNGDSITGELFF
>TRBV29-1|13|TRBJ1-4
CSVGGDGDEKLFF
>TRBV5-8|13|TRBJ1-2
CASSLLSDYGYTF
>TRBV18|16|TRBJ1-1
CASSPRATGTNTEAFF
>TRBV28|13|TRBJ2-7
CASNPPGVYEQYF
>TRBV28|14|TRBJ2-1
CASSLADYYNEQFF
>TRBV14|13|TRBJ1-2
CASSLISGYGYTF
>TRBV7-3|15|TRBJ1-2
CASSFQAGPNYGYTF
>TRBV7-9|14|TRBJ2-3
CASSLGQPDDTQYF
>TRBV27|13|TRBJ2-7
CASRRDRAHEQYF
>TRBV4-2|14|TRBJ1-6
CASSHTGEDSPLHF
>TRBV24-1|13|TRBJ1-5
CATSGGGGLDQHF
>TRBV24-1|20|TRBJ2-2
CATSDLGTRLAATNTGELFF
>TRBV6-2/TRBV6-3|14|TRBJ1-1
CASSYILTDAEAFF
>TRBV5-8|14|TRBJ1-4
CASSLGQGREKLFF
>TRBV7-9|18|TRBJ2-3
CASSLRSPRTGFTDTQYF
>TRBV7-6|16|TRBJ2-1
CASSLFSSGTLGEQFF
>TRBV7-2|18|TRBJ1-1
CASSLGQRRGTSNTEAFF
>TRBV28|12|TRBJ2-7
CASSAQGLEQYF
>TRBV28|14|TRBJ2-7
CASSIPQGSDEQYF
>TRBV5-1|16|TRBJ2-2
CASSFRGGTGTGELFF
>TRBV27|16|TRBJ2-2
CASSLVFRGSTGELFF
>TRBV29-1|13|TRBJ1-2
CSVEGQINYGYTF
>TRBV28|14|TRBJ1-3
CASRAGSSGNTIYF
>TRBV4-3|17|TRBJ2-3
CASSQGLARSRADTQYF
>TRBV10-3|13|TRBJ1-3
CAISGGSGNTIYF
>TRBV3-1/TRBV3-2|13|TRBJ2-7
CASSPGTLIEQYF
>TRBV19|15|TRBJ2-3
CASSIWTGSTDTQYF
>TRBV4-3|13|TRBJ1-2
CASSPTRATGYTF
>TRBV7-9|16|TRBJ1-5
CASSLTQGSSNQPQHF
>TRBV2|14|TRBJ1-2
CASTQQGKDYGYTF
>TRBV30|14|TRBJ2-7
CAWSVPWSSYEQYF
>TRBV2|14|TRBJ1-5
CASSETGIYQPQHF
>TRBV7-2|14|TRBJ1-1
CASSLDAGRTEAFF
>TRBV5-1|15|TRBJ1-2
CASSLGRGNWYGYTF
>TRBV6-2/TRBV6-3|14|TRBJ1-6
CASSSRDRNSPLHF
>TRBV7-2|17|TRBJ2-1
CASSFQGTSGLGGEQFF
>TRBV4-1|17|TRBJ2-7
CASSQEGTSGRSDEQYF
>TRBV6-6|15|TRBJ2-1
CASSSESGRDNEQFF
>TRBV10-1|12|TRBJ2-7
CATSRSSYEQYF
>TRBV19|16|TRBJ1-3
CASRRGKGVSGNTIYF
>TRBV19|15|TRBJ2-7
CASSIQGSGTYEQYF
>TRBV10-1|14|TRBJ2-3
CASGSGVGADTQYF
>TRBV7-9|16|TRBJ2-1
CASSSLTSGAYNEQFF
>TRBV19|14|TRBJ2-3
CATNEVGATDTQYF
>TRBV10-2|11|TRBJ1-6
CASGDNSPLHF
>TRBV29-1|19|TRBJ2-3
CSVQPTGLAGVVGTDTQYF
>TRBV6-6|12|TRBJ1-5
CASSQGNQPQHF
>TRBV4-3|15|TRBJ1-5
CASSQDVTGFQPQHF
>TRBV10-1|12|TRBJ2-7
CASSKQGYEQYF
>TRBV20-1|14|TRBJ2-7
CSASLAGGNYEQYF
>TRBV27|15|TRBJ1-5
CASSFSQNSNQPQHF
>TRBV28|13|TRBJ1-2
CASSPPGEGGYTF
>TRBV10-3|17|TRBJ2-7
CAIRDQSSGSALYEQYF
>TRBV29-1|14|TRBJ1-2
CSVGSADLVSGYTF